This T cell receptor beta chain was obtained from a study of identical twins. V lost 1 base to trimming and J lost 4 bases, with 11 bases between them. The CDR3 covers 15 residues. CDR1 is SGHTA and CDR2 is FQGNSA in the germline V gene. The sample holds a few counts of this clonotype. Template switching supplied a universal primer site; unique molecular identifiers were carried on the cDNA. TCRdb recomputed calls from the 5' RACE reads with MiXCR, one row per CDR3 protein. The sample includes about 200,000 distinct CDR3 sequences, approximately 15% of them seen just once. The same sample was also used in a study of T cells expressing NK-cell markers. That source reports: Source material for TCR beta repertoires consisted of sorted CD3+CD56+NKG2C+, CD3+CD56+NKG2C- and CD3+CD56-NKG2C+ T cells. Dominant NKG2C+ clonotype frequencies of 1.0-7.0% of CD8+ T cells were measured in about 6 donors.

The TCR was taken from a woman between 18 and 30 years old in good health. The genes are TRBV7-2 and TRBJ2-1; D is perhaps TRBD2 (6 bases). Sequences were obtained from CD8+ T cells sorted from blood. The CDR3 DNA reads as TGTGCCAGCAGCTTAGTCGGACTATTTTACAATGAGCAGTTCTTC. Protein: CASSLVGLFYNEQFF.